This T cell receptor (beta chain) was observed in a study of blood T cells in healthy people across ages. Extraction yielded at least 6 micrograms of total RNA per sample. This clonotype has a handful of counts. What it recognizes is unknown. PCR was performed a second time for 7 to 11 cycles using a sample-barcoded 5' primer and a J-beta primer mix. Using its own MiXCR run on the 5' RACE reads, TCRdb lists one record per CDR3 protein. The sample shows over 600,000 distinct CDR3 sequences, 21% of them seen only once. Study-level results: Donor CMV infection status was unknown, possibly confounding age-related changes in expanded clonotypes. With unsorted PBMCs, a conclusive comparison of naive versus antigen-experienced cells was not possible. Investigators viewed diversity estimates from one million T cells as underestimates, the study reported.

This TCR was recovered from a man aged 70-80 years in good health. The sequencing sample was made of blood.

The chain's CDR3 is CSARGLGTSGYEQYF. Written as DNA, the CDR3 is TGCAGTGCTAGGGGACTGGGGACTAGCGGCTACGAGCAGTACTTC. The chain couples TRBV20-1 to TRBJ2-7, with 11 bases lining up with TRBD2. CDR1 and CDR2 from the germline V gene are DFQATT and SNEGSKA (reference sequence). This CDR3 spans 15 amino acids. J was trimmed by 3 bases and V by 3 bases; bases with no gene match: 7.